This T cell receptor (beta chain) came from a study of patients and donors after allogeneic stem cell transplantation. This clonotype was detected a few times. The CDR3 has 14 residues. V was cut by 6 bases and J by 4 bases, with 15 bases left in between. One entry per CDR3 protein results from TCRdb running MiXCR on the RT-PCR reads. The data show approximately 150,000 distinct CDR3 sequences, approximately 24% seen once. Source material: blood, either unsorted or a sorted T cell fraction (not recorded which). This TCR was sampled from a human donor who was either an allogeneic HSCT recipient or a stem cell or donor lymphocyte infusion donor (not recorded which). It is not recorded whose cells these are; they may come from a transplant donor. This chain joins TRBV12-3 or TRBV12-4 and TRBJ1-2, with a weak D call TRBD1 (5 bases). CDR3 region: CASSATAGGYGYTF. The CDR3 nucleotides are TGTGCCAGCAGCGCGACGGCTGGGGGCTATGGCTACACCTTC.